A single sample is the source of the 32 T cell receptor beta chains below, sequenced in a study of shared T cell receptors in the human thymus. Sequenced by immunoSEQ multiplex PCR; TCRdb stores in-frame clones only, minus some. The sample consists of hundreds of thousands of clones, approximately 89% of them appearing once. These data were likewise used in another study, on human thymus T cells.

The specimen was thymocytes. Source of these receptors: a boy younger than two with a congenital heart defect.

The chain employs TRBV10-3 and TRBJ1-1, with TRBD1 as a possible D gene (6 bases). There are 15 residues in the CDR3. Trimming removed 4 bases from V and 4 bases from J, with 16 bases in between. CDR1 is ENHRY, CDR2 SYGVKD, per germline. As DNA, the CDR3 is TGTGCCATCAGTGGAGGGAAGGGGGGGGCCACTGAAGCTTTCTTT. It specifies CAISGGKGGATEAFF.

The chain has TRBV18 and TRBJ2-1, with 7 bases fitting TRBD2. The V gene end was trimmed by 2 bases and the J gene end by 6 bases; junction bases not matched to a gene: 10. The CDR3 sequence is 16 residues long. CDR1 and CDR2 (germline): KGHSH, LQKENI. CDR3 DNA sequence: TGTGCCAGCTCACCATTTAGGAGGGAGGGCCCCAATGAGCAGTTCTTC. This encodes CASSPFRREGPNEQFF. The full variable domain, in which reference TRBV18 and TRBJ2-1 provide the parts outside the CDR3, is NAGVMQNPRHLVRRRGQEARLRCSPMKGHSHVYWYRQLPEEGLKFMVYLQKENIIDESGMPKERFSAEFPKEGPSILRIQQVVRGDSAAYFCASSPFRREGPNEQFFGPGTRLTVL.

The V call is TRBV23-1, the J call TRBJ1-5; 8 bases align to TRBD1. TRBV23-1 belongs to the ORF category, with a function that is uncertain. V was clipped by 0 bases and J by 0 bases; unmatched bases: 13. CDR3 size: 20 residues. CDR3 sequence: CASSQSSAGGENHSNQPQHF. CDR3 in DNA: TGCGCCAGCAGTCAATCGTCGGCAGGGGGCGAAAACCATAGCAATCAGCCCCAGCATTTT.

This clone showed up just a few times. This chain uses TRBV9 with TRBJ2-3; TRBD1 matches at 7 bases. CDR1 SGDLS and CDR2 YYNGEE come from the germline V gene. Trimming took 2 bases from V and 1 from J; bases not matched to a gene: 7. The CDR3 covers 16 residues. The CDR3 nucleotides are TGTGCCAGCAGCGTGAAGAAGGGGGCCGGCACAGATACGCAGTATTTT. Translated: CASSVKKGAGTDTQYF.

The chain employs TRBV6-1 and TRBJ2-1; TRBD2 might be the D (6 bases). The length of the CDR3 is 14 residues. CDR1 is MNHNS and CDR2 is SASEGT in the germline V gene. Trimming removed 7 bases at V and 5 bases at J, with 15 bases between. CDR3 nucleotides: TGTGCCAGCATCGGACTACAGCCCCACAATGAGCAGTTCTTC. As protein: CASIGLQPHNEQFF.

This rearrangement joins TRBV7-9 to TRBJ2-7; D is uncertain. V lost 1 base and J lost 3, with 10 bases in between. This CDR3 region has 14 residues. Germline loops: CDR1 SEHNR, CDR2 FQNEAQ (reference sequence). CDR3 DNA: TGTGCCAGCAGCTTAGTAGTTTACTTCTACGAGCAGTACTTC. This encodes CASSLVVYFYEQYF.

The chain combines TRBV28 with TRBJ2-2; 9 bases map to TRBD1. The V segment lost 8 bases and the J segment 5 bases; nucleotides outside the gene matches: 9. The CDR3 is 15 residues long. The V gene's germline CDR1 is MDHEN and CDR2 SYDVKM. CDR3 loop: CASGQPGQGTGELFF. The CDR3 nucleotides are TGTGCCAGCGGGCAACCGGGACAGGGAACCGGGGAGCTGTTTTTT.

V gene TRBV4-3 combines with J gene TRBJ2-7; a possible D gene is TRBD1 (5 bases). Germline assignment: CDR1 LGHNA and CDR2 YSLEER. V was clipped by 0 bases and J by 5 bases, with 17 bases between them. This CDR3 has 16 amino acids. CDR3 sequence: CASSQEATPGRDEQYF. CDR3 coding DNA: TGCGCCAGCAGCCAAGAAGCGACCCCTGGCAGGGACGAGCAGTACTTC.

The gene calls are TRBV5-4 and TRBJ2-1; 16 bases line up with TRBD2. Germline CDR1 is SGHNT and CDR2 is YYREEE (reference sequence). This CDR3 region has 17 residues. The V gene end was trimmed by 4 bases and the J gene end by 7 bases; junction bases not matched to a gene: 8. The CDR3 nucleotides are TGTGCCAGCAGCCCGGGACTAGCGGGGGGGCTCTGGAATGAGCAGTTCTTC. Protein product: CASSPGLAGGLWNEQFF.

This clone has only one observation. The chain has TRBV27 and TRBJ2-7; maybe TRBD1 (5 bases). The V end lost 7 bases, the J end lost 4 bases, and 20 bases lay between the germline ends. CDR1 is MNHEY, CDR2 SMNVEV, per germline (reference sequence). This CDR3 spans 15 amino acids. The CDR3 spells CASTVSGKVLYEQYF. In DNA, the CDR3 is TGTGCCAGCACGGTCTCAGGGAAGGTCTTATACGAGCAGTACTTC.

The J gene is TRBJ2-3, the V gene TRBV4-3; the D is unclear. The V end lost 4 bases, the J end lost 1 base, and 12 bases lay between the germline ends. Germline V gene data show CDR1 as LGHNA and CDR2 as YSLEER. The CDR3 runs to 15 residues. The CDR3 DNA follows: TGCGCCAGCAGCCTGAGTCGGTGTGGCACAGATACGCAGTATTTT. This translates into CASSLSRCGTDTQYF.

This chain connects TRBV4-1 to TRBJ2-7; TRBD2 agrees at 9 bases. CDR1 and CDR2 from the germline V gene are MGHRA and YSYEKL. The J segment lost 5 bases and the V segment lost 0 bases, leaving 5 bases of the junction unmatched. This CDR3 region has 15 residues. In DNA, the CDR3 is TGCGCCAGCAGCCAAGAAAGGACTAGCGAGGACGAGCAGTACTTC. Encoded protein: CASSQERTSEDEQYF.

This clone was observed once. V and J are TRBV4-1 and TRBJ1-2; D is undetermined. The CDR3 sequence is 17 residues long. Trimming pared 0 bases from V and 0 bases from J, leaving 14 bases between. Germline V gene lookup returns CDR1 MGHRA and CDR2 YSYEKL. CDR3 amino acids: CASSQDPTRETNYGYTF. CDR3 nucleotide sequence: TGCGCCAGCAGCCAAGATCCGACAAGAGAGACTAACTATGGCTACACCTTC.

V usage is TRBV15 and J usage is TRBJ2-5, with TRBD2 identical over 8 bases. The CDR3 is 17 amino acids. Germline-derived CDR1 and CDR2 are LNHNV and YYDKDF (reference sequence). J was trimmed by 7 bases and V by 0 bases; bases with no gene match: 13. CDR3 nucleotides: TGTGCCACCAGCAGAGATCGAAACGGGGGGGCCAACGGGACCCAGTACTTC. Amino acid sequence: CATSRDRNGGANGTQYF.

The sample holds a few counts of this clone. The chain employs TRBV4-1 and TRBJ2-3, with a possible D match to TRBD1 (5 bases). Per germline, CDR1 MGHRA and CDR2 YSYEKL. The V gene lost 4 bases and the J gene lost 2 bases, with 16 bases spanning the gap. The CDR3 consists of 16 residues. CDR3 sequence: CASSRPDRQFTDTQYF. The CDR3 nucleotides read TGCGCCAGCAGCCGCCCCGACAGACAGTTCACAGATACGCAGTATTTT.

The chain has TRBV2 and TRBJ2-7; 12 bases align to TRBD2. The germline V gene encodes CDR1 SNHLY and CDR2 FYNNEI. The V and J ends lost 9 bases and 4 bases, in that order; junction bases with no gene match: 4. The CDR3 runs to 13 residues. CDR3: CARRLAGDYEQYF. DNA for the CDR3: TGTGCCAGGCGACTAGCGGGGGATTACGAGCAGTACTTC.

The V call is TRBV27, the J call TRBJ1-2, with D tentatively TRBD1 (6 bases). Trimming left V 6 bases short and J 4 bases short, with 15 bases between. Germline loops: CDR1 MNHEY, CDR2 SMNVEV (reference sequence). The CDR3 has 14 amino acids. This CDR3 is CASSLDSGVYGYTF. CDR3 DNA sequence: TGTGCCAGCAGCCTTGATTCAGGGGTCTATGGCTACACCTTC.

J is TRBJ1-2 and V is TRBV6-5; the match to TRBD1 covers 9 bases. The length of the CDR3 is 14 residues. With V trimmed by 4 bases and J by 6 bases, 6 bases remained unmatched. Germline V lookup: CDR1 MNHEY, CDR2 SVGAGI. CDR3 nucleotide sequence: TGTGCCAGCAGTTGGGACAGGGAAGATAATGGCTACACCTTC. This codes for CASSWDREDNGYTF.

The chain is built from TRBV10-1 and TRBJ2-3, with 8 bases lining up with TRBD2. The CDR3 runs 16 residues. V lost 3 bases and J lost 2; bases outside the gene matches: 7. The germline gives CDR1 WNHNN, CDR2 SYGVQD (reference sequence). The CDR3 DNA reads TGCGCCAGCAGTGAATCCCGGACTAGCCCCACAGATACGCAGTATTTT. Its translation is CASSESRTSPTDTQYF.

The chain carries TRBV5-1 and TRBJ1-3; no clear D gene. Germline lookup yields CDR1 SGHRS and CDR2 YFSETQ. Trimming left V 4 bases short and J 4 bases short, with 3 bases between. CDR3 length: 11 residues. The CDR3 nucleotides are TGCGCCAGCAGCCAGGGAAACACCATATATTTT. Protein product: CASSQGNTIYF.

The J gene is TRBJ1-2, the V gene TRBV4-1; TRBD1 matches at 8 bases. With V trimmed by 0 bases and J by 8 bases, 8 bases remained unmatched. The CDR3 covers 15 residues. Per the germline V gene, CDR1 is MGHRA and CDR2 is YSYEKL. The CDR3 nucleotides read TGCGCCAGCAGCCAAGATGGGGCAGGGGGCAAAGGCTACACCTTC. Encoded protein: CASSQDGAGGKGYTF.

The gene calls are TRBV9 and TRBJ1-5, with D perhaps matching TRBD1 (5 bases). In germline, CDR1 is SGDLS, CDR2 YYNGEE. V was cut by 3 bases and J by 10 bases, with 17 bases left in between. The CDR3 is 14 residues long. This CDR3 reads CASSEPPGGLPQHF. Written as DNA, the CDR3 is TGTGCCAGCAGCGAGCCCCCGGGGGGATTACCCCAGCATTTT.

The chain has TRBV7-7 and TRBJ2-5; D gene unclear. The length of the CDR3 is 15 residues. Trimming removed 1 base from V and 1 base from J, with 10 bases in between. Per germline, CDR1 SSHAT and CDR2 FNYEAQ (reference sequence). The CDR3 bases are TGTGCCAGCAGCTTAGTTCGAGGATCCCAAGAGACCCAGTACTTC. Translated: CASSLVRGSQETQYF.

The CDR3: CASSPKGVGTGELFF. CDR3 DNA: TGTGCCAGCAGCCCCAAGGGGGTAGGAACCGGGGAGCTGTTTTTT. The genes are TRBV11-3 and TRBJ2-2, with a possible D match to TRBD1 (6 bases). Germline CDR1 and CDR2: SGHNT and YENEEA. This CDR3 is 15 amino acids long. Trimming removed 5 bases from V and 5 bases from J, with 15 bases in between.

The V and J genes are TRBV4-2 and TRBJ1-6; 7 bases align to TRBD1. The CDR3 length is 16 residues. With 0 bases clipped from V and 16 bases from J, the junction kept 15 bases outside the gene matches. The germline gives CDR1 LGHNA, CDR2 YNFKEQ. The chain's CDR3 is CASSQEKGGTHSQLHF. CDR3 coding DNA: TGTGCCAGCAGCCAAGAGAAAGGGGGCACTCATAGTCAACTCCACTTT.

The CDR3 loop is CASSLDLAASTDTQYF. The CDR3 bases are TGTGCCAGCAGCTTAGATCTAGCGGCTAGCACAGATACGCAGTATTTT. This rearrangement joins TRBV11-2 to TRBJ2-3; TRBD2 aligns across 7 bases. Germline trimming cut 0 bases from V and 0 bases from J; bases unmatched to any gene: 3. The CDR3 is made up of 16 amino acids. Germline-derived CDR1 and CDR2 are SGHAT and FQNNGV.

This clone was seen a single time. The identical CDR3 is also encoded by other nucleotide sequences in the sample. The CDR3 is CASSLGQGNTGELFF. DNA for the CDR3: TGTGCCAGCAGTTTAGGACAAGGGAACACCGGGGAGCTGTTTTTT. The chain recombines TRBV28 with TRBJ2-2, with TRBD1 as a possible D gene (5 bases). This CDR3 contains 15 residues. CDR1 is MDHEN and CDR2 is SYDVKM in the germline V gene. Trimming took off 2 bases at V and 1 base at J, with 8 bases between the two ends.

This clone was recorded once. In DNA, the CDR3 is TGTGCCACCAGCGGGACCGGGACAGTAAATGAAAAACTGTTTTTT. Translating gives CATSGTGTVNEKLFF. The V gene is TRBV15, the J gene TRBJ1-4; 7 nucleotides agree with TRBD1. There are 15 residues in the CDR3. The V gene end was trimmed by 5 bases and the J gene end by 5 bases; junction bases not matched to a gene: 8. Per the germline V gene, CDR1 is LNHNV and CDR2 is YYDKDF (reference sequence).

The chain uses TRBV28 and TRBJ2-7; TRBD1 matches 8 bases. Germline CDR1 reads MDHEN; CDR2 reads SYDVKM. The CDR3 spans 15 residues. V was clipped by 6 bases and J by 2 bases; unmatched bases: 9. The CDR3 nucleotides read TGTGCCAGCAGCCATGGACAGGGAATCACCTACGAGCAGTACTTC. Its translation is CASSHGQGITYEQYF. Looking up the rest from reference TRBV28 and TRBJ2-7 gives the full variable domain: DVKVTQSSRYLVKRTGEKVFLECVQDMDHENMFWYRQDPGLGLRLIYFSYDVKMKEKGDIPEGYSVSREKKERFSLILESASTNQTSMYLCASSHGQGITYEQYFGPGTRLTVT.

The chain carries TRBV5-4 and TRBJ2-2; 9 bases map to TRBD2. The CDR3 is 16 amino acids. V shed 2 bases, J shed 0 bases, and the junction held 2 bases outside the gene matches. Germline V lookup: CDR1 SGHNT, CDR2 YYREEE (reference sequence). The chain's CDR3 is CASSFGGRANTGELFF. In DNA, the CDR3 is TGTGCCAGCAGCTTCGGCGGGAGGGCGAACACCGGGGAGCTGTTTTTT.

This clone has just a few counts. The rearrangement links TRBV27 to TRBJ1-1, with 8 bases matching TRBD1. The junction had 5 bases not matched to a gene; V was cut back by 7 bases and J by 4 bases. Germline loops: CDR1 MNHEY, CDR2 SMNVEV (reference sequence). This CDR3 has 13 amino acids. The CDR3 loop reads CASKDRVSTEAFF. CDR3 DNA sequence: TGTGCCAGCAAGGACAGGGTTAGCACTGAAGCTTTCTTT.

The rearrangement joins TRBV15 to TRBJ2-1; 11 bases are a match to TRBD2. The CDR3 covers 19 residues. Germline CDR1 and CDR2: LNHNV and YYDKDF (reference sequence). With V trimmed by 1 base and J by 3 bases, 11 bases remained unmatched. The CDR3 DNA sequence: TGTGCCACCAGCAGAGTCGGACTAGCGGGTTTGCGGGGCTACAATGAGCAGTTCTTC. Translating it yields CATSRVGLAGLRGYNEQFF.